This TCR beta chain was identified in a study of cytomegalovirus exposure and HLA in healthy donors listed by TCRdb under 2017. As for the study more broadly: An earlier analysis of roughly 500 of the donors reported 276 Gb of sequence data and 100 million to 140 million unique TCR beta sequences from about 179 million T cells. The study aimed to test whether signatures of past pathogen exposure could be identified by cataloging public T cell receptors. HLA typing included class I and class II loci at four-digit resolution. Every discovery cohort repertoire had been produced on one sequencing platform. Of the 300 to 500 genotyped donors, more than 75% were placed in the genetic ancestry cluster associated with self-reported Caucasian donors. The number of donors typed differed by locus, with about 629-630 for A, B, C, DRB1 and DQB1, over 500 for DQA1, over 600 for DPA1, and over 400 for DPB1. Roughly five DR-DQ haplotypes were handled as single units for association and clustering, since linkage in the cohort was strong. In addition to the first cohort of 666 subjects, a separate validation cohort of 130 or so different subjects was used. High-throughput TCR immunosequencing, statistical association of individual TCRs with disease status, and machine learning were combined to predict cytomegalovirus infection status. Alongside the repertoire data, information on donor age, sex, ethnicity and CMV serostatus was compiled. Among around 400 genotyped donors of the cohort, an average of roughly 230,000 unique TCR beta nucleotide sequences was sequenced per donor, of which 15% to 20% were non-productive. An earlier analysis of roughly 600 of the donors used high-throughput TCR beta sequencing to judge whether each TCR beta V gene segment behaved as functional or pseudogenic. In a later analysis, previously published TCR beta repertoires from several hundred donors were re-analyzed and high-resolution HLA genotyping was added so that TCR occurrence patterns could be studied. The study used immunosequencing to profile the T cell repertoires of more than 650 subjects and linked those repertoires to cytomegalovirus serostatus. A later genetic analysis used genome-wide SNP genotypes for about 55% of the 666 donors, treating that subset as a discovery cohort. The later analysis used no new phenotypic data to find candidate immune exposures, relying instead on TCR beta sequences and their occurrence across donors. An early release that covered roughly 600 HLA-typed donors contained approximately 300 gigabases of sequencing data and about 84 million unique TCR sequences.

The receptor library was made with the immunoSEQ multiplex PCR assay. For the multiplex PCR, a mixture combining 60 forward primers for TCR Vbeta segments and 13 reverse primers for TCR Jbeta segments was used. The CDR3 region of rearranged TCR beta genes was amplified from genomic DNA by a multiplex PCR assay. The Illumina HiSeq System was used to sequence the amplified TCR beta libraries as 87-base-pair reads. As for the authors' bioinformatics: A later analysis tallied tens of millions of unique TCR beta chains across the 700 or so repertoires, and roughly 11 million of those chains were shared by two or more donors. To remove PCR and sequencing errors, raw reads were error-corrected and collapsed into unique sequences using a nearest-neighbor algorithm that merged closely related sequences. CDR3 sequences were aligned to IMGT reference sequences to assign V, D and J gene segments. For a sequence to be retained, a match of at least six nucleotides was required to both a V gene segment and a J gene segment. A rearrangement counted as productive if the CDR3 had no stop codons and remained in frame with V and J, and every other rearrangement counted as non-productive. Following IMGT convention, CDR3 was defined as the stretch from the second conserved V-encoded cysteine to the conserved J-encoded phenylalanine. The earlier analysis of roughly 590 of the donors excluded sequences that lacked an unambiguous match to a single V gene segment. An earlier analysis of about 600 of the donors called V segments functional above 56.7% productive rearrangements and segregating when the between-donor standard deviation exceeded 5%. A statistical classification framework was built to diagnose cytomegalovirus status from the catalog of TCR beta chain sequences. In a later analysis, V and J genes were assigned by comparing TCR nucleotide sequences against IMGT/GENE-DB human TR gene sequences. The TCRdist pipeline was used in a later analysis to assign CDR3 sequences and most-parsimonious VDJ recombination scenarios. In a later analysis, every TCR beta chain was defined by the combination of its CDR3 amino acid sequence and its V-gene family, and reads without a unique V-gene family were dropped. In a later analysis, around 600 highly shared, low-generation-probability nucleotide sequences were removed to address suspected cross-contamination and a sequencing artifact. A later analysis calculated a clonal expansion index for each public chain from normalized within-repertoire ranks of inferred template counts. Generation probabilities in a later analysis came from a VDJ recombination model fitted to out-of-frame rearrangements, and those results were checked against IGoR. In a later analysis, hypergeometric tests were used to score TCR-TCR, TCR-HLA and TCR-CMV co-occurrence, with a repertoire-size bias correction applied to TCR pairs. In a later analysis, false discovery rates were estimated by permuting HLA or CMV assignments 20 times. A later analysis grouped co-occurring TCRs with DBSCAN, adding TCRdist sequence similarity when clustering within HLA-allele-positive subsets. Co-occurrence clustering excluded repertoires with fewer than 30,000 or more than 120,000 public chains, plus five with anomalous nucleotide sharing. Sourced from immuneACCESS, this table was stored by TCRdb with only in-frame sequences that have V and J called. A share of the clones is absent; for the studies checked, an unresolved V gene accounts for under half, and the remainder has no known explanation. V and J calls and clone size are given by that table; D and trimming were obtained from the DNA. The sample table shows tens of thousands of clones, and 60% to 70% are seen once. The ten largest clones take up less than 7.5% of the sample.

In total, just over 650 healthy bone marrow donors made up the cohort. At the time of sampling, all cohort members were nominally healthy, though unrecorded immune exposures were likely present. The donor tested CMV seropositive and was one of the 289 seropositive cohort members. Each donor provided a peripheral blood sample, and peripheral blood mononuclear cells were used for TCR beta sequencing. Genomic DNA extraction from the blood cell samples was performed with the Qiagen DNeasy Blood Extraction Kit. Comment on this clone: Its antigen is still unknown. No much larger clone is present one base from it, and per-base qualities are unavailable.

Findings and caveats that apply to the study as a whole: Linkage disequilibrium might explain the correlated functional status among segregating V segments, but an unknown experimental factor could not be excluded. HLA typing was unavailable for some donors at each locus, so association tests used only the typed subset. It was suggested by the authors that the approach could potentially be generalized to other disease states and immunological phenotypes. Compared with the roughly 700-donor mean, donors in an Asian-associated ancestry cluster had fewer N-insertions in productive TCRs, according to a later genetic analysis. Sequencing depth was assumed to be roughly uniform across donors in the presence/absence analyses, though that assumption may not hold. Because counts were too low, about 15 rarely observed V segments, including chromosome 9 orphons, were left out of the earlier analysis of several hundred of the donors. According to a later analysis, TCR association rates differed among HLA loci, with DRB1 alleles showing the most associated TCRs and HLA-C alleles showing the fewest. Cytomegalovirus status was reported to be diagnosed by the classifier with high specificity and sensitivity in both the original and validation cohorts. Strong co-occurrence of HLA alleles, especially DR and DQ, made assigning TCR associations to individual alleles difficult. The only immune exposure information available for the cohort was CMV serostatus. Compared with equally common non-associated chains, HLA-associated TCR beta chains in a later analysis were more clonally expanded and had lower generation probabilities. A later genetic analysis associated a missense DCLRE1C variant with V-gene and J-gene trimming of TCR beta chains, and an independent cohort replicated the association. The study listed 150 to 200 TCR beta chains as associated with cytomegalovirus. A later analysis found that most CMV-associated TCR beta chains appeared HLA-restricted, with HLA associations seemingly driven largely by CMV exposure. In a later analysis, some 17,000 TCR beta sequences were associated with specific HLA alleles at a false discovery rate of 0.05. Most TCR sequences were seen in very few donors, while some public TCRs were found in many individuals. A group of highly shared sequence variants was considered likely to be a technical artifact of the sequencing pipeline. A further reported finding was that TCR beta sequences accurately predicted the HLA-A and HLA-B alleles for most subjects in the first cohort. In this cohort, only TCR beta chains were sequenced, and detectable features were limited by the absence of alpha or paired-chain data. An earlier analysis of around 540 of the donors showed that most TCR beta V segments appeared in productive rearrangements either about 87% or about 30% of the time, which broadly matched IMGT annotations. In a later analysis, several top co-occurrence clusters were reported to appear linked to parvovirus B19, influenza, CMV and Epstein-Barr virus. In vitro tests confirmed that a few of the cytomegalovirus-associated TCR beta chains recognize cytomegalovirus antigens.

Sequencing used PBMCs. The sequence was obtained from a young man in good health and CMV-seropositive.

The CDR3 loop reads CAWSRGQGKEQYF. At the DNA level, the sequence is TGTGCCTGGAGTCGCGGACAGGGGAAAGAGCAGTACTTC. The chain was built from TRBV30 and TRBJ2-7, with TRBD1 identical over 9 junction bases. The CDR1 and CDR2 encoded by the germline V gene (reference sequence) are GTSNPN and SVGIG. V loses 2 bases at its end and J loses 7 bases; junction bases beyond the gene matches: 6. Inclusive of the bounding cysteine and phenylalanine, the CDR3 is 13 residues long. This entry keeps only the CDR3 DNA: 39 bases, framed from base 1.